The 15 T cell receptor beta chains presented below share a single source sample, sequenced in a study of memory CD4+ T cells and cytomegalovirus serostatus. Single viable CD3+CD4+CD8-CD45RO+ cells were sorted as the memory CD4+ T cells. The repertoire was sequenced with immunoSEQ multiplex PCR; TCRdb's copy has only in-frame clones and lacks some. The sample shows 55,000 or so clones, approximately 82% of them seen only once. The specimen was memory CD4+ T cells from blood. These receptors all stem from an adult in good health and CMV-seropositive.

This clone was observed once. DNA of the CDR3: TGTGCCAGCAGCCGTCGGTCATCTGTAGGACAGGGCTCCTACAATGAGCAGTTCTTC. It codes for CASSRRSSVGQGSYNEQFF. This chain joins TRBV7-9 and TRBJ2-1, with 8 positions matching TRBD1. Trimming took 5 bases from V and 0 from J; bases not matched to a gene: 15. The CDR3 spans 19 residues. Germline V gene lookup returns CDR1 SEHNR and CDR2 FQNEAQ (reference sequence).

The chain links TRBV29-1 to TRBJ2-5; 10 positions agree with TRBD2. Gene TRBJ2-7 matches the end of the DNA better, so the J call may be wrong. This CDR3 is built from 13 residues. Germline V gene sequence: CDR1 SQVTM, CDR2 ANQGSEA. The CDR3 loop reads CSGSLAGRNEQYF. CDR3 in DNA: TGCAGCGGGTCACTAGCGGGGCGGAACGAGCAGTACTTC.

This chain connects TRBV15 to TRBJ2-7; D uncertain. CDR3 size: 15 residues. Germline lookup yields CDR1 LNHNV and CDR2 YYDKDF (reference sequence). Trimming left V 0 bases short and J 7 bases short, with 16 bases between. CDR3 DNA: TGTGCCACCAGCAGAGACGGGCCCCTCGCGTTAGAGCAGTACTTC. Amino acids: CATSRDGPLALEQYF.

The chain couples TRBV5-5 to TRBJ2-7; no clear D. Per the germline V gene, CDR1 is SGHKS and CDR2 is YYEKEE (reference sequence). Trimming pared 3 bases from V and 3 bases from J, leaving 16 bases between. CDR3 length: 15 residues. The CDR3: CASSSAPQAHYEQYF. The CDR3 bases are TGTGCCAGCAGCTCCGCCCCCCAGGCACACTACGAGCAGTACTTC.

The DNA of the CDR3 is TGTGCCAGCAGCCTTTGGAACCGGGAGCTGTTTTTT. Its translation is CASSLWNRELFF. V gene TRBV5-4 combines with J gene TRBJ2-2, with D unclear. The V and J ends lost 4 bases and 9 bases respectively, with 10 bases between them. The CDR3 is 12 amino acids. Per the germline V gene, CDR1 is SGHNT and CDR2 is YYREEE (reference sequence).

The chain couples TRBV28 to TRBJ1-5; D is unresolved. This CDR3 contains 16 residues. Germline loops: CDR1 MDHEN, CDR2 SYDVKM. V shed 7 bases and J shed 0 bases, with 16 bases lying between them. CDR3 sequence (DNA): TGTGCCAGCACCCCCTCCTGGGATTATAGCAATCAGCCCCAGCATTTT. Translation: CASTPSWDYSNQPQHF.

The chain carries TRBV2 and TRBJ2-2; D unresolved. Trimming removed 2 bases at V and 4 bases at J, with 8 bases between. CDR1 is SNHLY, CDR2 FYNNEI, per germline. The CDR3 sequence is 14 residues long. CDR3 coding DNA: TGTGCCAGCAGTGAAACAGCGTTCACCGGGGAGCTGTTTTTT. Its protein product is CASSETAFTGELFF.

V gene TRBV27 combines with J gene TRBJ2-7; possible D gene TRBD2, 6 bases. Looked up from germline, CDR1 is MNHEY and CDR2 is SMNVEV (reference sequence). The length of the CDR3 is 16 residues. The V gene lost 6 bases and the J gene lost 2 bases, with 20 bases spanning the gap. The CDR3 spells CASSSLGLAIAYEQYF. In nucleotides, the CDR3 is TGTGCCAGCAGCTCGCTCGGGCTAGCGATCGCCTACGAGCAGTACTTC.

The chain is built from TRBV19 and TRBJ2-1; 11 bases are a match to TRBD2. Germline-derived CDR1 and CDR2 are LNHDA and SQIVND (reference sequence). The ends lost 7 bases at V and 5 bases at J; junction bases unmatched: 7. The CDR3 spans 15 residues. DNA of the CDR3: TGTGCCAGTACTCATAGCGGGGGGGCGGACAATGAGCAGTTCTTC. This sequence encodes CASTHSGGADNEQFF. Variable domain in full (rest from reference TRBV19 and TRBJ2-1): DGGITQSPKYLFRKEGQNVTLSCEQNLNHDAMYWYRQDPGQGLRLIYYSQIVNDFQKGDIAEGYSVSREKKESFPLTVTSAQKNPTAFYLCASTHSGGADNEQFFGPGTRLTVL.

The rearrangement joins TRBV6-5 to TRBJ2-7, with 11 bases aligning to TRBD1. Trimming at V came to 2 bases and at J to 0 bases, leaving 3 bases not matched to a gene. The CDR3 sequence is 16 residues long. The germline V gene has CDR1 MNHEY and CDR2 SVGAGI. CDR3 amino acids: CASSYSGTGGSYEQYF. The CDR3 DNA follows: TGTGCCAGCAGTTACAGCGGGACAGGGGGCTCCTACGAGCAGTACTTC.

The rearrangement uses TRBV5-1 and TRBJ1-5; 8 bases line up with TRBD1. The V gene's germline CDR1 is SGHRS and CDR2 YFSETQ. The CDR3 spans 15 residues. Trimming cost V 4 bases and J 5 bases; bases outside gene matches: 8. CDR3 bases: TGCGCCAGCAGCCTGAGGACAGGGCAGGATCAGCCCCAGCATTTT. It translates to CASSLRTGQDQPQHF.

The V gene is TRBV6-5, the J gene TRBJ2-5, with 9 bases aligning to TRBD2. Germline V gene data show CDR1 as MNHEY and CDR2 as SVGAGI. This CDR3 comprises 16 residues. J was trimmed by 2 bases and V by 0 bases; bases with no gene match: 4. The CDR3 DNA is TGTGCCAGCAGTTACTCAAGACTAGCGGATCAAGAGACCCAGTACTTC. Its protein product is CASSYSRLADQETQYF.

The chain joins TRBV5-1 to TRBJ2-4; the D gene is possibly TRBD1 (5 bases). The CDR3 is 15 amino acids. Trimming removed 1 base at V and 6 bases at J, with 14 bases between. Per germline, CDR1 SGHRS and CDR2 YFSETQ. The CDR3 bases are TGCGCCAGCAGCTTGAACCCGGGTAGGGGAAACATTCAGTACTTC. Translated: CASSLNPGRGNIQYF.

This clone was counted only a few times. The chain has TRBV27 and TRBJ1-5; D not certain. The ends were cut back, 5 bases at V and 0 bases at J, with 8 bases in the middle. CDR1 MNHEY and CDR2 SMNVEV come from the germline V gene (reference sequence). The CDR3 sequence is 14 residues long. CDR3 DNA sequence: TGTGCCAGCAGTCGAGATTATAGCAATCAGCCCCAGCATTTT. Protein: CASSRDYSNQPQHF.

This CDR3 reads CASSVGSASVTGELFF. CDR3 nucleotide sequence: TGTGCCAGCAGCGTAGGGTCAGCCTCGGTCACCGGGGAGCTGTTTTTT. This chain links TRBV9 with TRBJ2-2; D uncertain. The V gene's germline CDR1 is SGDLS and CDR2 YYNGEE. V lost 0 bases to trimming and J lost 4 bases, with 13 bases between them. This CDR3 spans 16 amino acids.